The 21 T cell receptor beta chains below come from one sample, sequenced in a study of blood T cell repertoires in COVID-19. Data came from immunoSEQ multiplex PCR; TCRdb stores just in-frame clones and leaves some out. The sample includes 300,000 to 350,000 clones, approximately 92% of them seen just once. The sequenced material came from peripheral blood. All receptors come from a woman in her 30s with COVID-19, enrolled during active disease.

V is TRBV11-2 and J is TRBJ2-5; possible D gene TRBD2, 5 bases. CDR1 and CDR2 (germline): SGHAT, FQNNGV. There are 14 residues in the CDR3. The germline V and J ends were trimmed by 5 bases and 1 base, with 11 bases remaining between them. CDR3 DNA: TGTGCCAGCAGCCTCGCTAGCCTCCAAGAGACCCAGTACTTC. It translates to CASSLASLQETQYF.

The chain recombines TRBV7-9 with TRBJ2-2, with D perhaps matching TRBD2 (5 bases). Per the germline V gene, CDR1 is SEHNR and CDR2 is FQNEAQ (reference sequence). V was pared by 3 bases and J by 7 bases, with 9 bases between. This CDR3 is 13 amino acids long. CDR3 region: CASSLGSGGELFF. CDR3 in DNA: TGTGCCAGCAGCTTGGGGAGCGGCGGGGAGCTGTTTTTT.

This sequence joins TRBV5-6 and TRBJ2-5; D is ambiguous. Deletions cut 0 bases from V and 5 bases from J, with 8 bases between. This CDR3 has 13 amino acids. Germline loops: CDR1 SGHDT, CDR2 YYEEEE. The CDR3 reads CASSLGSGETQYF. CDR3 DNA: TGTGCCAGCAGCTTGGGTTCCGGGGAGACCCAGTACTTC.

The chain links TRBV15 to TRBJ1-5; D unresolved. Germline V lookup: CDR1 LNHNV, CDR2 YYDKDF (reference sequence). This CDR3 is built from 14 residues. V lost 4 bases to trimming and J lost 4 bases, with 11 bases between them. The CDR3 spells CATSTGRTNQPQHF. CDR3 sequence (DNA): TGTGCCACCAGCACCGGGCGGACTAATCAGCCCCAGCATTTT. The whole variable domain, remainder taken from reference TRBV15 and TRBJ1-5, is DAMVIQNPRYQVTQFGKPVTLSCSQTLNHNVMYWYQQKSSQAPKLLFHYYDKDFNNEADTPDNFQSRRPNTSFCFLDIRSPGLGDTAMYLCATSTGRTNQPQHFGDGTRLSIL.

V usage is TRBV30 and J usage is TRBJ1-1; tentatively, D is TRBD1 (5 bases). The CDR3 extends over 12 amino acids. CDR1 GTSNPN and CDR2 SVGIG come from the germline V gene (reference sequence). Deletions cut 1 base from V and 6 bases from J, with 9 bases between. The DNA for the CDR3 is TGTGCCTGGAGTGCAGGGTCCGCTGAAGCTTTCTTT. This codes for CAWSAGSAEAFF. Looking up the rest from reference TRBV30 and TRBJ1-1 gives the full variable domain: SQTIHQWPATLVQPVGSPLSLECTVEGTSNPNLYWYRQAAGRGLQLLFYSVGIGQISSEVPQNLSASRPQDRQFILSSKKLLLSDSGFYLCAWSAGSAEAFFGQGTRLTVV.

This chain connects TRBV28 to TRBJ1-1; D might be TRBD1 (6 bases). Germline CDR1 MDHEN, CDR2 SYDVKM. The CDR3 sequence is 13 residues long. Trimming took 9 bases from V and 5 from J, leaving 16 bases between them. The CDR3 loop reads CARIQGRGTEAFF. CDR3 in DNA: TGTGCCAGAATACAGGGAAGGGGGACTGAAGCTTTCTTT.

The rearrangement joins TRBV7-2 to TRBJ1-2, with 8 nucleotides matching TRBD1. V dropped 8 bases and J dropped 2; count of bases not matched to a gene: 1. This CDR3 contains 12 residues. Germline V lookup: CDR1 SGHTA, CDR2 FQGNSA. The CDR3 sequence: CASQGANYGYTF. In nucleotides, the CDR3 is TGTGCCAGCCAGGGGGCGAACTATGGCTACACCTTC.

The chain carries TRBV28 and TRBJ2-1, with TRBD2 matching 9 bases. V was clipped by 5 bases and J by 5 bases; unmatched bases: 7. CDR1 and CDR2 from the germline V gene are MDHEN and SYDVKM. The CDR3 has 15 residues. CDR3 nucleotide sequence: TGTGCCAGCAGTCCCCTGCGGGAGGGCCACAATGAGCAGTTCTTC. As protein: CASSPLREGHNEQFF.

This clone appeared a few times. The chain has TRBV2 and TRBJ1-4; TRBD1 matches at 9 bases. The CDR3 covers 17 residues. The trim removed 8 bases at V and 4 bases at J, leaving 14 bases unmatched. CDR1 is SNHLY, CDR2 FYNNEI, per germline. The CDR3 here is CASVRDRVGLGNEKLFF. Written as DNA, the CDR3 is TGTGCCAGCGTTCGGGACAGGGTTGGGTTAGGTAATGAAAAACTGTTTTTT.

V usage is TRBV7-9 and J usage is TRBJ1-4; D is unresolved. Germline V lookup: CDR1 SEHNR, CDR2 FQNEAQ (reference sequence). V was clipped by 3 bases and J by 5 bases, with 4 bases between them. The CDR3 length is 12 residues. CDR3 protein: CASSFSNEKLFF. CDR3 in DNA: TGTGCCAGCAGCTTTTCAAATGAAAAACTGTTTTTT.

Comments on this clone: The same CDR3 also results from other DNA sequences found in this sample. The rearrangement joins TRBV10-1 to TRBJ2-5; 12 nucleotides line up with TRBD2. V was clipped by 6 bases and J by 5 bases; unmatched bases: 7. This CDR3 comprises 15 residues. CDR1 is WNHNN, CDR2 SYGVQD, per germline (reference sequence). CDR3 DNA: TGCGCCAGCAGCGCTCTAGCGGGGGGGCAGGAGACCCAGTACTTC. This codes for CASSALAGGQETQYF.

This rearrangement joins TRBV30 to TRBJ2-5; D unresolved. Germline assignment: CDR1 GTSNPN and CDR2 SVGIG (reference sequence). This CDR3 region has 13 residues. Between the trimmed V and J ends, which lost 0 bases and 12 bases, there was a span of 17 bases. The CDR3 region has the DNA TGTGCCTGGAGTGTACGGCTAGACCACATGGAGTACTTC. Protein product: CAWSVRLDHMEYF.

The chain uses TRBV19 and TRBJ1-5; 8 bases align to TRBD1. The V and J ends lost 8 bases and 3 bases, in that order; junction bases with no gene match: 9. The germline V gene encodes CDR1 LNHDA and CDR2 SQIVND (reference sequence). The CDR3 has 15 amino acids. The CDR3 region has the DNA TGTGCCAGTCGACATGGACAGGGAGTCAATCAGCCCCAGCATTTT. Encoded protein: CASRHGQGVNQPQHF. Full variable domain (remainder filled in from reference TRBV19 and TRBJ1-5): DGGITQSPKYLFRKEGQNVTLSCEQNLNHDAMYWYRQDPGQGLRLIYYSQIVNDFQKGDIAEGYSVSREKKESFPLTVTSAQKNPTAFYLCASRHGQGVNQPQHFGDGTRLSIL.

The V call is TRBV6-5, the J call TRBJ1-1; a possible D gene is TRBD1 (5 bases). CDR1 and CDR2 from the germline V gene are MNHEY and SVGAGI. This CDR3 has 15 amino acids. The V and J ends lost 8 bases and 1 base respectively, with 17 bases between them. The CDR3 nucleotides read TGTGCCAGCCACCCCGCTACAGGACCGAACACTGAAGCTTTCTTT. This gives the protein CASHPATGPNTEAFF.

Note on this clone: This specimen includes other DNA sequences encoding the same CDR3. This chain links TRBV18 with TRBJ1-5, with 8 bases lining up with TRBD1. This CDR3 has 15 amino acids. V lost 4 bases and J lost 0; bases outside the gene matches: 2. Germline V gives CDR1 KGHSH, CDR2 LQKENI. The CDR3, as DNA: TGTGCCAGCTCACGAGGACAGGGTAGCAATCAGCCCCAGCATTTT. Residues: CASSRGQGSNQPQHF.

V gene TRBV6-6 combines with J gene TRBJ1-2; 7 bases match TRBD1. Germline values: CDR1 MNHNY, CDR2 SVGAGI (reference sequence). V shed 7 bases, J shed 3 bases, and the junction held 8 bases outside the gene matches. This CDR3 is 14 amino acids long. The CDR3 DNA reads TGTGCCAGCAAGCATCCCGGGACAGACTATGGCTACACCTTC. This translates into CASKHPGTDYGYTF.

The rearrangement links TRBV7-2 to TRBJ1-2, with D possibly TRBD1 on 5 matching bases. The germline gives CDR1 SGHTA, CDR2 FQGNSA. V lost 2 bases and J 2 bases, leaving 15 bases between the germline ends. This CDR3 contains 16 residues. CDR3 nucleotides: TGTGCCAGCAGCTTAAGTCAGTTTGGGGCGAACTATGGCTACACCTTC. Its translation: CASSLSQFGANYGYTF.

V and J are TRBV7-8 and TRBJ1-6; no clear D. Between the trimmed V and J ends, which lost 4 bases and 10 bases, there was a span of 17 bases. The germline V gene encodes CDR1 SGHVS and CDR2 FQNEAQ. CDR3 length: 15 residues. Here the CDR3 reads CASSSYHPRESPLHF. DNA of the CDR3: TGTGCCAGCAGCTCTTATCACCCACGGGAATCACCCCTCCACTTT.

This rearrangement joins TRBV10-3 to TRBJ2-7; the match to TRBD2 covers 9 bases. Germline CDR1 and CDR2: ENHRY and SYGVKD. The CDR3 length is 13 residues. Trimming took 8 bases from V and 2 from J; bases not matched to a gene: 4. DNA of the CDR3: TGTGCCATCCAGGCTAGCGGGGCCTACGAGCAGTACTTC. Its translation: CAIQASGAYEQYF.

The chain carries TRBV27 and TRBJ2-1, with D tentatively TRBD2 (6 bases). Germline values: CDR1 MNHEY, CDR2 SMNVEV (reference sequence). This CDR3 is built from 13 residues. The V and J ends lost 6 bases and 3 bases respectively, with 9 bases between them. CDR3 sequence: CASRGLLYNEQFF. The CDR3 nucleotides are TGTGCCAGCAGAGGACTACTCTACAATGAGCAGTTCTTC.

The chain carries TRBV5-1 and TRBJ1-5, with TRBD1 matching over 7 bases. The CDR3 runs 14 residues. Trimming removed 4 bases from V and 3 bases from J; junction bases left unmatched: 4. The germline V gene encodes CDR1 SGHRS and CDR2 YFSETQ. The CDR3 DNA follows: TGCGCCAGCAGCCCGGGACAGCACAATCAGCCCCAGCATTTT. Translating gives CASSPGQHNQPQHF.